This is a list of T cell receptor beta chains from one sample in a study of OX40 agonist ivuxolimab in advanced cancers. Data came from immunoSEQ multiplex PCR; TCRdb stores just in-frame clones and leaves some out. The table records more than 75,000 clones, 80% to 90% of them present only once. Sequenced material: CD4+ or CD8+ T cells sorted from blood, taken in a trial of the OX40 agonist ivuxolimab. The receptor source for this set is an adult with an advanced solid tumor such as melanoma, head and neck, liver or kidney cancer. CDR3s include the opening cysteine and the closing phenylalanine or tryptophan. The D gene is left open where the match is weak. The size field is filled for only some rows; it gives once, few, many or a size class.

TGCAGCGTTGAAATGGAGGCCCGCAGCGATCCCCAGTACTTC | CSVEMEARSDPQYF | NA | NA | TRBJ2-5 | TRBV29-1
TGTGCCAGCAGCCCTAACTCGGGGGGGGGTAATGAAAAACTGTTTTTT | CASSPNSGGGNEKLFF | NA | NA | TRBJ1-4 | TRBV27
TGTGCCAGTAGTATCCGGGACTTACAAGAGACCCAGTACTTC | CASSIRDLQETQYF | NA | NA | TRBJ2-5 | TRBV19
TGTGCCAGCAGTTCCGGGACTGATGTTGCCTACGAGCAGTACTTC | CASSSGTDVAYEQYF | NA | NA | TRBJ2-7 | TRBV5-4
TGTGCCAGCAGCTTAGTACAGAGCTCCTACGAGCAGTACTTC | CASSLVQSSYEQYF | NA | NA | TRBJ2-7 | TRBV2
TGCGCCAGCAGCCAAGATCCGGGACAGGGTTCCAATCAGCCCCAGCATTTT | CASSQDPGQGSNQPQHF | TRBD1 | NA | TRBJ1-5 | TRBV4-1
TGTGCCAGCAGCTTAGTCTCTAAAAGTGCGGATACGCAGTATTTT | CASSLVSKSADTQYF | NA | NA | TRBJ2-3 | TRBV11-2
TGTGCCAGCAGCTTAAACCCCCAGGGGACAGGGGGCGATGGCTACACCTTC | CASSLNPQGTGGDGYTF | TRBD1 | NA | TRBJ1-2 | TRBV7-3
TGTGCCAGCAGCCAGCAGGGAGGTGACACTGAAGCTTTCTTT | CASSQQGGDTEAFF | NA | NA | TRBJ1-1 | TRBV7-3
TGTGCCAGCGTGTCCAGGAACACCGGGGAGCTGTTTTTT | CASVSRNTGELFF | NA | NA | TRBJ2-2 | TRBV6-5
TGTGCCAGCAGCCTTGGGCTTAGGGGTGGCAAGGATACGCAGTATTTT | CASSLGLRGGKDTQYF | NA | once | TRBJ2-3 | TRBV5-4
TGTGCCAGCAGTTACTGGGAGAACACTGAAGCTTTCTTT | CASSYWENTEAFF | NA | NA | TRBJ1-1 | TRBV6-5
TGTGCCAGCAACCTCGGGGGGGTAGAGTCGGCTTTCTTT | CASNLGGVESAFF | NA | few | TRBJ1-1 | TRBV5-6
TGTGCTAGTGGTTTGGGCCTCGGGACAGGGGGCCTCTACGAGCAGTACTTC | CASGLGLGTGGLYEQYF | TRBD1 | NA | TRBJ2-7 | TRBV12-5
TGTGCCAGCAGTTCGGGAGGCAGGGTAACTGAAGCTTTCTTT | CASSSGGRVTEAFF | NA | NA | TRBJ1-1 | TRBV28
TGTGCCAGCAGCCATACCGGAGGACCCAAATATGGCTACACCTTC | CASSHTGGPKYGYTF | NA | NA | TRBJ1-2 | TRBV5-6
TGTGCCATCACGGCGGAGCAGAAAGGCTACACCTTC | CAITAEQKGYTF | NA | NA | TRBJ1-2 | TRBV10-3
TGTGCCAGCATGGGTGCCAGCTCCTATAATTCACCCCTCCACTTT | CASMGASSYNSPLHF | NA | NA | TRBJ1-6 | TRBV6-5
TGCGCCAGCAGCTTGGTGGCAGGGGGCCGTTTTGGCTACACCTTC | CASSLVAGGRFGYTF | TRBD1 | NA | TRBJ1-2 | TRBV5-1
TGTGCCAGCAGCCAAGCTCTCGGCGGGGACAGGTTATTCTCTGGGGCCAACGTCCTGACTTTC | CASSQALGGDRLFSGANVLTF | TRBD1 | NA | TRBJ2-6 | TRBV14
TGTGCCAGCAGCTTAGTCGGGGGGCTGAACACTGAAGCTTTCTTT | CASSLVGGLNTEAFF | NA | NA | TRBJ1-1 | TRBV7-3
TGTGCCAGTAGTAGCAACTCCCCCCGGGGGAACGGCTACACCTTC | CASSSNSPRGNGYTF | NA | NA | TRBJ1-2 | TRBV19
TGTGCCAGCAGTGGCACAGGGGCGGCCCTCCACTTT | CASSGTGAALHF | TRBD1 | NA | TRBJ1-6 | TRBV25-1
TGTGCCAGCAGTTTACCGGGTAGTATCGCCGAGCAGTACTTC | CASSLPGSIAEQYF | NA | NA | TRBJ2-7 | TRBV28
TGTGCCAGCAGCCCTATCTTGGGGAGCGGGGGGGCGGCAGATACGCAGTATTTT | CASSPILGSGGAADTQYF | TRBD2 | NA | TRBJ2-3 | TRBV7-2
TGTGCCAGTAGTATGCAGGGGGCTAATTCACCCCTCCACTTT | CASSMQGANSPLHF | TRBD1 | NA | TRBJ1-6 | TRBV19
TGTGCCAGCAGCCCCCGGGGGACGGAACTTTATTCACCCCTCCACTTT | CASSPRGTELYSPLHF | NA | few | TRBJ1-6 | TRBV5-5
TGTGCCAGTAGTATAGGGGACAGGGCGGAATCACCCCTCCACTTT | CASSIGDRAESPLHF | TRBD1 | NA | TRBJ1-6 | TRBV19
TGTGCCAGCAGCGATAGACAGGGCAGCCGGAATCAGCCCCAGCATTTT | CASSDRQGSRNQPQHF | TRBD1 | few | TRBJ1-5 | TRBV7-6
TGTGCCAGCATACAGGGCTTCTCCACTGAAGCTTTCTTT | CASIQGFSTEAFF | NA | NA | TRBJ1-1 | TRBV6-1
TGTGCCAGCAGCAACGGTGCTACAGGGGGCAATGGCTACACCTTC | CASSNGATGGNGYTF | TRBD1 | NA | TRBJ1-2 | TRBV6-6
TGCGCCAGCACCCGGGACGGGACTAATTCACCCCTCCACTTT | CASTRDGTNSPLHF | NA | few | TRBJ1-6 | TRBV5-1
TGTGCCAGCAGTTTGTATTCGCAGGGTTATGAAAAACTGTTTTTT | CASSLYSQGYEKLFF | NA | NA | TRBJ1-4 | TRBV28
TGCGCCAGCAGTGATTTAAGACAGGGTTCACCCCTCCACTTT | CASSDLRQGSPLHF | TRBD1 | NA | TRBJ1-6 | TRBV10-1
TGTGCCAGCAGTCCTCTTGACAGGATCGATCAGCCCCAGCATTTT | CASSPLDRIDQPQHF | NA | NA | TRBJ1-5 | TRBV27
TGCAGCGTCAGAGACAGTTCCTATAATTCACCCCTCCACTTT | CSVRDSSYNSPLHF | NA | NA | TRBJ1-6 | TRBV29-1
TGTGCCAGCAGAGATACTAGCCTCCCCCCCTACGAGCAGTACTTC | CASRDTSLPPYEQYF | NA | NA | TRBJ2-7 | TRBV7-2
TGTGCCAGCAGCTTAGAACAGGGCACAGATACGCAGTATTTT | CASSLEQGTDTQYF | NA | NA | TRBJ2-3 | TRBV11-1
TGTGCCAGCAGCTTCGTCGGTCGAAGGGGCGTTTATGAAAAACTGTTTTTT | CASSFVGRRGVYEKLFF | NA | once | TRBJ1-4 | TRBV11-2
TGTGCCAGCAGACCACATAGGGTAATGGCGTACAATGAGCAGTTCTTC | CASRPHRVMAYNEQFF | NA | NA | TRBJ2-1 | TRBV28
TGTGCCAGCAGCTTAGGAAATCAGAATTCACCCCTCCACTTT | CASSLGNQNSPLHF | NA | few | TRBJ1-6 | TRBV7-9
TGTGCCAGTAGTAGAATGGACAGGGGCTCTGGGGCCAACGTCCTGACTTTC | CASSRMDRGSGANVLTF | TRBD1 | once | TRBJ2-6 | TRBV19
TGTGCCAGCAGCTCACGACAGGGTTCAGATACGCAGTATTTT | CASSSRQGSDTQYF | TRBD1 | NA | TRBJ2-3 | TRBV5-4
TGTGCCAGCATCAGGGGCCACAATCAGCCCCAGCATTTT | CASIRGHNQPQHF | NA | once | TRBJ1-5 | TRBV28
TGTGCCAGCAGCTTATTTACAGATACGCAGTATTTT | CASSLFTDTQYF | NA | NA | TRBJ2-3 | TRBV7-2
TGTGCCAGCAGTTTAGGGGGGGAAGCAGCTAACTATGGCTACACCTTC | CASSLGGEAANYGYTF | NA | NA | TRBJ1-2 | TRBV28
TGTGCCAGCAGCCTTACCGGGACTAGCGGAACAGATACGCAGTATTTT | CASSLTGTSGTDTQYF | TRBD2 | NA | TRBJ2-3 | TRBV13
TGTGCCAGCAGGCCGGGGACCTCTGGGGCCAACGTCCTGACTTTC | CASRPGTSGANVLTF | NA | NA | TRBJ2-6 | TRBV6-1
TGTGCCAGCAGCGTAGGGCTAGCGGGCTCACCCTACAATGAGCAGTTCTTC | CASSVGLAGSPYNEQFF | TRBD2 | NA | TRBJ2-1 | TRBV9